This T cell receptor beta chain comes out of a study of cytomegalovirus exposure and HLA in healthy donors. General study points: A later analysis found common viral pathogens apparently linked to several of the most significant clusters. The study flagged some 170 TCR beta chains as cytomegalovirus-associated. Published work reported that the classifier diagnosed cytomegalovirus status with high specificity and sensitivity.

The PCR made use of 60 Vbeta and 13 Jbeta primers. As processed by the authors: As a later analysis found, there were 80 million to 90 million unique TCR beta chains, of which 8.5 million to 13 million were shared. The data were produced by immunoSEQ multiplex PCR, yet TCRdb's version contains in-frame clones alone and is incomplete. V and J calls and clone size follow that table, whereas D and trimming were derived from the DNA. The table has some 110,000 clones, roughly 69% seen once. Notes on this clone: Its matching antigen is unknown.

Germline V gene lookup returns CDR1 SGHTA and CDR2 FQGNSA. Trimming stripped 2 bases from V and 0 bases from J, with 10 bases between. The CDR3 is 15 residues long. The source of this sequence is a woman in her 40s in good health and CMV-seropositive. The J gene is TRBJ1-1, the V gene TRBV7-2; D gene ambiguous. Material: PBMCs. CDR3 loop: CASSLTAGMNTEAFF. The CDR3, as DNA: TGTGCCAGCAGCTTAACCGCCGGTATGAACACTGAAGCTTTCTTT.